The T cell receptor (beta chain) under discussion was sequenced for a study of shared clonotypes between healthy human individuals. With respect to this clone: The sample holds other DNA sequences that translate to the same CDR3.

Germline lookup yields CDR1 MNHEY and CDR2 SVGAGI. The CDR3 consists of 16 residues. The junction had 2 bases not matched to a gene; V was cut back by 0 bases and J by 0 bases. Naive CD8 cells comprised CD45RO-negative, CCR7-positively selected cells, excluding terminally differentiated effector memory CD45RA+ cells. Original processing methods: Filtering was not the same, since immunoSEQ gave junction-only sequences without quality scores. Clones were read by immunoSEQ multiplex PCR, and TCRdb kept only the in-frame ones, dropping some. V and J calls and clone size are as listed in that table; D and trimming were resolved from the DNA. The sample carries around 1.9 million clones, 93% recorded once.

The clonotype comes from a young man in good health. Some clones in this sample may be carry-over from other donors' samples. The chain recombines TRBV6-5 with TRBJ2-1; TRBD2 matches at 7 bases. The specimen was naive CD8+ T cells from PBMCs. The CDR3 spells CASSYSAGVSYNEQFF. CDR3 bases: TGTGCCAGCAGTTACTCTGCGGGGGTCTCCTACAATGAGCAGTTCTTC.